The 18 T cell receptor beta chains reported below all come from one sample, sequenced in a study of T cells after yellow fever vaccination. From the 5' RACE reads, TCRdb called clonotypes with MiXCR, one entry per CDR3 protein. The repertoire has 300,000 to 400,000 distinct CDR3 sequences, 6.2% of them found once; the top ten carry approximately 16%. The specimen was PBMCs, collected 5 days after the yellow fever booster vaccination. These TCRs come from a man under 40 who received the YFV17D yellow fever vaccine.

This chain uses TRBV15 with TRBJ1-4; D might be TRBD1 (5 bases). Trimming left V 5 bases short and J 8 bases short, with 18 bases between. This CDR3 is 15 amino acids long. Germline assignment: CDR1 LNHNV and CDR2 YYDKDF (reference sequence). CDR3 DNA: TGTGCCACCAGCGATCCCCGGGGCCGCAACGAAAAACTGTTTTTT. Translating gives CATSDPRGRNEKLFF.

This clonotype showed up many times. The CDR3 reads CASSQDRASGRGDTQYF. The DNA of the CDR3 is TGCGCCAGCAGCCAAGATCGGGCTAGCGGGAGGGGCGATACGCAGTATTTT. The rearrangement joins TRBV4-3 to TRBJ2-3; 12 bases map to TRBD2. CDR1 and CDR2 from the germline V gene are LGHNA and YSLEER. The length of the CDR3 is 17 residues. J was trimmed by 6 bases and V by 0 bases; bases with no gene match: 7.

The chain joins TRBV6-5 to TRBJ2-5; no clear D. Germline lookup yields CDR1 MNHEY and CDR2 SVGAGI. V was clipped by 4 bases and J by 5 bases, with 11 bases between them. The CDR3 is made up of 13 amino acids. Here the CDR3 DNA reads TGTGCCAGCAGTTCTACTCCCCTGGAGACCCAGTACTTC. It yields the protein CASSSTPLETQYF.

The chain couples TRBV28 to TRBJ2-4; the match to TRBD1 covers 7 bases. The CDR3 covers 18 residues. Per the germline V gene, CDR1 is MDHEN and CDR2 is SYDVKM. With V trimmed by 5 bases and J by 8 bases, 21 bases remained unmatched. The CDR3 sequence: CASSPPMGQSGSGDIQYF. The DNA for the CDR3 is TGTGCCAGCAGTCCCCCAATGGGACAGAGTGGGAGTGGGGACATTCAGTACTTC.

This clonotype has at least ten counts. The V gene is TRBV5-1, the J gene TRBJ2-5; D may be TRBD2 (6 bases). With 6 bases removed from V and 5 bases from J, the gap between germline ends came to 20 bases. Germline V lookup: CDR1 SGHRS, CDR2 YFSETQ. The CDR3 totals 15 residues. This chain's CDR3 is CASKGSGTSWETQYF. CDR3 DNA: TGCGCCAGCAAAGGGAGTGGAACTAGCTGGGAGACCCAGTACTTC.

This chain connects TRBV20-1 to TRBJ2-1; TRBD2 matches 11 bases. The CDR3 runs to 17 residues. Unmatched junction bases numbered 10, after V lost 5 bases and J lost 1 base. CDR1 and CDR2 (germline): DFQATT, SNEGSKA (reference sequence). CDR3 in DNA: TGCAGTGCTCGGGCTAGCGGGAGGAGAGCGTCCTACAATGAGCAGTTCTTC. This codes for CSARASGRRASYNEQFF.

This clonotype was seen repeatedly, ten times or more. The rearrangement uses TRBV5-1 and TRBJ2-1; possibly TRBD2 for D (6 bases). CDR3 size: 12 residues. Trimming took off 2 bases at V and 8 bases at J, with 8 bases between the two ends. In germline, CDR1 is SGHRS, CDR2 YFSETQ. CDR3 protein: CASSLAGHEQFF. CDR3 sequence (DNA): TGCGCCAGCAGCTTAGCGGGTCATGAGCAGTTCTTC.

This clonotype was seen only a few times. The chain combines TRBV30 with TRBJ2-1; TRBD2 is a possible D gene (6 bases). V was cut by 3 bases and J by 5 bases, with 11 bases left in between. The CDR3 has 13 amino acids. The germline V gene has CDR1 GTSNPN and CDR2 SVGIG (reference sequence). CDR3: CAWSRDFDNEQFF. CDR3 nucleotides: TGTGCCTGGAGCCGGGACTTCGACAATGAGCAGTTCTTC.

The chain links TRBV20-1 to TRBJ2-1; 7 bases are a match to TRBD2. The CDR3 consists of 14 residues. CDR1 and CDR2 from the germline V gene are DFQATT and SNEGSKA (reference sequence). Germline trimming cut 6 bases from V and 9 bases from J; bases unmatched to any gene: 14. CDR3 nucleotide sequence: TGCAGTGCCGCCCGGGGCGGGAGAAATCGTGAGCAGTTCTTC. This translates into CSAARGGRNREQFF.

V gene TRBV6-5 combines with J gene TRBJ2-7, with 9 bases that match TRBD2. V dropped 2 bases and J dropped 2; count of bases not matched to a gene: 4. This CDR3 has 15 amino acids. Per germline, CDR1 MNHEY and CDR2 SVGAGI. The CDR3 protein is CASSYASGAPYEQYF. CDR3 DNA sequence: TGTGCCAGCAGTTACGCTAGCGGGGCCCCCTACGAGCAGTACTTC.

This clonotype occurred many times. V gene TRBV7-9 combines with J gene TRBJ2-2; 8 bases are shared with TRBD1. Germline CDR1 and CDR2: SEHNR and FQNEAQ (reference sequence). The CDR3 runs 15 residues. V lost 6 bases, J lost 5 bases, and 8 bases stayed unmatched. In nucleotides, the CDR3 is TGTGCCAGCAGTCGAGACAGGGGCGAAACCGGGGAGCTGTTTTTT. Encoded protein: CASSRDRGETGELFF.

This clonotype showed up many times. The chain recombines TRBV20-1 with TRBJ1-4; D is uncertain. The CDR3 is 13 residues long. Looked up from germline, CDR1 is DFQATT and CDR2 is SNEGSKA (reference sequence). Trimming removed 2 bases from V and 0 bases from J, with 4 bases in between. The CDR3 sequence is CSARQATNEKLFF. The CDR3 bases are TGCAGTGCTAGACAAGCAACTAATGAAAAACTGTTTTTT.

This clonotype was seen repeatedly, ten times or more. V gene TRBV24-1 combines with J gene TRBJ2-1; perhaps TRBD1 as D (6 bases). The CDR3 runs to 16 residues. The V end was cut by 3 bases, the J end by 0 bases, with 11 bases between. The germline V gene encodes CDR1 KGHDR and CDR2 SFDVKD. CDR3 bases: TGTGCCACCAGTGATGCAGGGGTAAGCTCCTACAATGAGCAGTTCTTC. It codes for CATSDAGVSSYNEQFF.

This clonotype came up many times. The rearrangement links TRBV28 to TRBJ1-5, with D possibly TRBD1 on 6 matching bases. Trimming shortened V by 5 bases and J by 0 bases, and 11 bases separated the two germline ends. CDR1 and CDR2 from the germline V gene are MDHEN and SYDVKM. CDR3 length: 15 residues. In DNA, the CDR3 is TGTGCCAGCAGTCCCGGACAGTATAGCAATCAGCCCCAGCATTTT. Amino acids: CASSPGQYSNQPQHF.

This clonotype turned up a few times. The V and J genes are TRBV20-1 and TRBJ2-1; 7 nucleotides line up with TRBD2. Germline CDR1 DFQATT, CDR2 SNEGSKA (reference sequence). The CDR3 length is 16 residues. J gave up 1 base and V 3 bases, and 9 bases lay outside the gene matches. The CDR3 region has the DNA TGCAGTGCTAGGAGTGTTGGGACTACATCCTACAATGAGCAGTTCTTC. It codes for CSARSVGTTSYNEQFF.

This sequence joins TRBV20-1 and TRBJ1-3; D is perhaps TRBD1 (6 bases). The V and J ends lost 3 bases and 2 bases respectively, with 14 bases between them. Germline values: CDR1 DFQATT, CDR2 SNEGSKA (reference sequence). The CDR3 has 15 amino acids. CDR3 bases: TGCAGTGCTAGGAGCCCTTGGGGGCCTGGAAACACCATATATTTT. Its protein product is CSARSPWGPGNTIYF.

This clonotype was picked up a small number of times. V and J are TRBV12-3 or TRBV12-4 and TRBJ2-7, with D possibly being TRBD2 (5 bases). V was cut by 6 bases and J by 7 bases, with 22 bases left in between. This CDR3 comprises 15 residues. This CDR3 reads CASSPPLTAAREQYF. CDR3 in DNA: TGTGCCAGCAGCCCTCCCTTAACAGCGGCTAGGGAGCAGTACTTC.

This clonotype was found a few times. This sequence joins TRBV29-1 and TRBJ2-7, with D possibly TRBD1 on 6 matching bases. Trimming shortened V by 5 bases and J by 0 bases, and 17 bases separated the two germline ends. Germline V CDR1 and CDR2: SQVTM, ANQGSEA. The CDR3 has 15 residues. This chain's CDR3 is CSVWSGQGSSYEQYF. The CDR3 region has the DNA TGCAGCGTTTGGAGTGGGCAGGGGAGCTCCTACGAGCAGTACTTC.